The present T cell receptor (beta chain) was sequenced within a study of identical twins. The cDNA had a unique molecular identifier and a template-switch universal primer site. TCRdb re-analysed the 5' RACE reads in MiXCR, keeping a single row per CDR3 protein. The top ten clones hold approximately 2.9% of a sample with about 470,000 distinct CDR3 sequences, roughly a quarter of them seen once. V trimming: 1 base; J trimming: 4 bases; junction bases outside the gene matches: 0. CDR1 and CDR2 (germline): SSHAT, FNYEAQ (reference sequence). CDR3 length: 15 residues. This sample was shared with a second study, whose subject was T cells expressing NK-cell markers. That work states: The same clonotypes also predominated in the CD3+CD56-NKG2C+ fraction of a handful of donors.

Sequences were obtained from CD4+ T cells sorted from blood. This TCR was sampled from a woman between 18 and 30 years old in good health. This chain uses TRBV7-7 with TRBJ1-4; 10 bases match TRBD1. In DNA, the CDR3 is TGTGCCAGCAGCTTAGGGACAGGGGGTAATGAAAAACTGTTTTTT. This gives the protein CASSLGTGGNEKLFF. Looking up the rest from reference TRBV7-7 and TRBJ1-4 gives the full variable domain: GAGVSQSPRYKVTKRGQDVTLRCDPISSHATLYWYQQALGQGPEFLTYFNYEAQPDKSGLPSDRFSAERPEGSISTLTIQRTEQRDSAMYRCASSLGTGGNEKLFFGSGTQLSVL.